This entry lists 31 T cell receptor beta chains sequenced from one sample in a study of cytomegalovirus exposure and HLA in healthy donors. PCR involved 60 Vbeta and 13 Jbeta primers. Assay used: immunoSEQ multiplex PCR; TCRdb lists only in-frame clones, some missing. Altogether more than 100,000 clones are present, approximately 80% being singletons, with the ten largest covering 0.24%. The source material was PBMCs. The receptors come from a man aged 45 to 65 in good health and CMV-seronegative.

V and J are TRBV29-1 and TRBJ2-3; TRBD2 aligns across 8 bases. Germline assignment: CDR1 SQVTM and CDR2 ANQGSEA. The CDR3 length is 13 residues. The junction had 3 bases not matched to a gene; V was cut back by 5 bases and J by 2 bases. The CDR3 nucleotides read TGCAGCGTTCCAGCGGGGGACACAGATACGCAGTATTTT. Translated: CSVPAGDTDTQYF.

The chain joins TRBV29-1 to TRBJ1-1, with 9 bases lining up with TRBD1. Germline trimming cut 7 bases from V and 4 bases from J; bases unmatched to any gene: 7. The CDR3 contains 13 residues. Per the germline V gene, CDR1 is SQVTM and CDR2 is ANQGSEA. CDR3 loop: CSGLGQGLTEAFF. The CDR3 bases are TGCAGCGGCCTCGGACAGGGGCTCACTGAAGCTTTCTTT.

The chain links TRBV14 to TRBJ1-2; 7 nucleotides match TRBD1. Germline V gene data show CDR1 as SGHDN and CDR2 as FVKESK. The junction had 3 bases not matched to a gene; V was cut back by 4 bases and J by 7 bases. The CDR3 has 12 amino acids. CDR3 bases: TGTGCCAGCAGCCCCGACAGGGCTGGCTACACCTTC. Amino acids: CASSPDRAGYTF.

The chain combines TRBV7-2 with TRBJ2-3; 8 nucleotides align to TRBD2. Germline V gene lookup returns CDR1 SGHTA and CDR2 FQGNSA. This CDR3 spans 15 amino acids. The junction had 5 bases not matched to a gene; V was cut back by 1 base and J by 5 bases. The CDR3 loop reads CASSLEAGVRDTQYF. In DNA form, the CDR3 reads TGTGCCAGCAGCTTAGAAGCGGGAGTACGAGATACGCAGTATTTT.

The gene calls are TRBV10-3 and TRBJ2-2, with TRBD1 matching over 7 bases. The CDR3 has 14 residues. Trimming removed 1 base from V and 8 bases from J; junction bases left unmatched: 4. CDR1 ENHRY and CDR2 SYGVKD come from the germline V gene. The CDR3: CAISEFTGAGELFF. The CDR3 coding sequence is TGTGCCATCAGTGAGTTCACAGGGGCGGGGGAGCTGTTTTTT.

As DNA, the CDR3 is TGTGCCAGCAGCCCAGCCCTAGCGCTCTCCTACGAGCAGTACTTC. Its protein product is CASSPALALSYEQYF. This chain links TRBV4-2 with TRBJ2-7; TRBD2 is a possible D gene (6 bases). Trimming took off 4 bases at V and 0 bases at J, with 13 bases between the two ends. The CDR3 is 15 residues long. Germline loops: CDR1 LGHNA, CDR2 YNFKEQ.

The V call is TRBV4-3, the J call TRBJ1-1; no clear D. The CDR3 consists of 15 residues. Germline CDR1 reads LGHNA; CDR2 reads YSLEER. With 2 bases removed from V and 3 bases from J, the gap between germline ends came to 13 bases. CDR3 bases: TGCGCCAGCAGCCAACCCGATCGGGGATACACTGAAGCTTTCTTT. As protein: CASSQPDRGYTEAFF.

The chain links TRBV2 to TRBJ1-5; D is possibly TRBD1 (6 bases). Trimming left V 7 bases short and J 0 bases short, with 10 bases between. Germline lookup yields CDR1 SNHLY and CDR2 FYNNEI. The CDR3 has 14 residues. The CDR3 here is CASTGQNSNQPQHF. In nucleotides, the CDR3 is TGTGCCAGCACCGGACAGAATAGCAATCAGCCCCAGCATTTT.

The chain couples TRBV27 to TRBJ1-2; 9 bases map to TRBD1. CDR1 is MNHEY and CDR2 is SMNVEV in the germline V gene (reference sequence). The CDR3 has 14 residues. With 4 bases clipped from V and 2 bases from J, the junction kept 2 bases outside the gene matches. The CDR3 reads CASSSGQGNYGYTF. DNA for the CDR3: TGTGCCAGCAGTTCGGGACAGGGAAACTATGGCTACACCTTC.

The gene calls are TRBV7-2 and TRBJ2-5; D may be TRBD2 (6 bases). Trimming pared 5 bases from V and 2 bases from J, leaving 12 bases between. CDR3 length: 14 residues. CDR1 and CDR2 from the germline V gene are SGHTA and FQGNSA. The CDR3 DNA follows: TGTGCCAGCAGCCAATCTAGCGTACAAGAGACCCAGTACTTC. Translated, it gives CASSQSSVQETQYF.

The chain has TRBV4-2 and TRBJ2-5; D gene unclear. The CDR3 is 15 residues long. V lost 1 base to trimming and J lost 4 bases, with 13 bases between them. Germline V gene lookup returns CDR1 LGHNA and CDR2 YNFKEQ. The CDR3 spells CASSQGSGLGETQYF. The CDR3 nucleotides are TGTGCCAGCAGCCAAGGCAGTGGCCTAGGAGAGACCCAGTACTTC.

V and J are TRBV5-6 and TRBJ2-1; no definite D call. This CDR3 is built from 16 residues. The V end was cut by 4 bases, the J end by 9 bases, with 23 bases between. CDR1 is SGHDT and CDR2 is YYEEEE in the germline V gene. CDR3 nucleotide sequence: TGTGCCAGCAGCCTGAGACTGACCCATCTTATTGGTGAGCAGTTCTTC. Translated, it gives CASSLRLTHLIGEQFF.

The chain carries TRBV7-3 and TRBJ1-6, with no clear D. Germline CDR1 and CDR2: SGHTA and FQGTGA. V lost 2 bases and J 5 bases, leaving 10 bases between the germline ends. The CDR3 spans 15 residues. CDR3 in DNA: TGTGCCAGCAGCTTAGGAGGACCCCATAATTCACCCCTCCACTTT. It translates to CASSLGGPHNSPLHF.

This chain connects TRBV2 to TRBJ1-5; D not resolved. Trimming cost V 3 bases and J 2 bases, with 8 bases left between them. The CDR3 consists of 14 residues. In germline, CDR1 is SNHLY, CDR2 FYNNEI. CDR3 nucleotides: TGTGCCAGCAGTGAGGACTACGGCAATCAGCCCCAGCATTTT. Amino acids: CASSEDYGNQPQHF.

The DNA for the CDR3 is TGTGCCAGCAGCCCCCCCCCGGGAAAAGGAGGGGAGACCCAGTACTTC. This translates into CASSPPPGKGGETQYF. This rearrangement joins TRBV9 to TRBJ2-5; perhaps TRBD2 as D (6 bases). Germline lookup yields CDR1 SGDLS and CDR2 YYNGEE. V dropped 4 bases and J dropped 5 bases, with 21 bases sitting between them. The CDR3 extends over 16 amino acids.

As to this clone: One end of the junction does not line up with germline, which may come from a read error. This chain links TRBV7-9 with TRBJ1-2; the D gene is possibly TRBD1 (5 bases). Germline CDR1 reads SEHNR; CDR2 reads FQNEAQ (reference sequence). The CDR3 consists of 13 residues. The CDR3 loop reads CSSSVTEGYGYTF. Here the CDR3 DNA reads TGTTCCAGCAGCGTGACAGAAGGCTATGGCTACACCTTC.

The gene calls are TRBV9 and TRBJ2-5; TRBD1 is a possible D gene (5 bases). The length of the CDR3 is 14 residues. Looked up from germline, CDR1 is SGDLS and CDR2 is YYNGEE. V lost 6 bases to trimming and J lost 5 bases, with 17 bases between them. CDR3 protein: CASNVAGRPETQYF. The CDR3 DNA reads TGTGCCAGCAATGTCGCAGGGCGCCCGGAGACCCAGTACTTC.

The genes are TRBV29-1 and TRBJ1-2, with 7 bases aligning to TRBD1. V was pared by 7 bases and J by 8 bases, with 16 bases of the junction left unmatched. CDR3 size: 14 residues. Germline V CDR1 and CDR2: SQVTM, ANQGSEA. The CDR3 DNA follows: TGCAGCGGGGACGATCAGGGGGTAACGGGGGGCTACACCTTC. It encodes CSGDDQGVTGGYTF.

V gene TRBV30 combines with J gene TRBJ2-5; D gene ambiguous. Trimming took 0 bases from V and 5 from J, leaving 4 bases between them. The CDR3 sequence is 11 residues long. Germline V gives CDR1 GTSNPN, CDR2 SVGIG (reference sequence). As DNA, the CDR3 is TGTGCCTGGAGTGTACTGGAGACCCAGTACTTC. This translates into CAWSVLETQYF. Supplemented by reference TRBV30 and TRBJ2-5, the full variable domain reads SQTIHQWPATLVQPVGSPLSLECTVEGTSNPNLYWYRQAAGRGLQLLFYSVGIGQISSEVPQNLSASRPQDRQFILSSKKLLLSDSGFYLCAWSVLETQYFGPGTRLLVL.

This chain connects TRBV18 to TRBJ2-1; tentative D call: TRBD2 (6 bases). The germline gives CDR1 KGHSH, CDR2 LQKENI. Deletions cut 2 bases from V and 10 bases from J, with 6 bases between. The CDR3 is 11 residues long. The CDR3 DNA is TGTGCCAGCTCACCAGCGGGGGAGCAGTTCTTC. Translated, it gives CASSPAGEQFF.

The V gene is TRBV7-6, the J gene TRBJ1-6; D uncertain. V was trimmed by 6 bases and J by 7 bases, leaving 10 bases between them. The CDR3 loop spans 13 amino acids. Germline lookup yields CDR1 SGHVS and CDR2 FNYEAQ. The CDR3 region is CASRPSGNSPLHF. The CDR3, as DNA: TGTGCCAGCAGACCCTCGGGGAATTCACCCCTCCACTTT.

The V gene is TRBV7-9, the J gene TRBJ2-3, with 7 bases identical to TRBD1. The V gene's germline CDR1 is SEHNR and CDR2 FQNEAQ (reference sequence). With 1 base clipped from V and 6 bases from J, the junction kept 7 bases outside the gene matches. The CDR3 is 15 residues long. CDR3 sequence reads: CASSLDPQGDDTQYF. The CDR3 region has the DNA TGTGCCAGCAGCTTAGACCCCCAGGGGGATGATACGCAGTATTTT.

The chain is built from TRBV5-1 and TRBJ2-3; D is possibly TRBD1 (6 bases). V lost 2 bases and J 5 bases, leaving 12 bases between the germline ends. There are 14 residues in the CDR3. Germline V lookup: CDR1 SGHRS, CDR2 YFSETQ. Here the CDR3 DNA reads TGCGCCAGCAGCTTAGGGGCAGGGGTAGATACGCAGTATTTT. Translating gives CASSLGAGVDTQYF.

In its sample, this clone was seen a few times. The V and J genes are TRBV19 and TRBJ2-1; 10 bases align to TRBD1. The CDR3 is 15 amino acids. V gave up 3 bases and J gave up 6 bases; unmatched junction bases: 5. CDR1 and CDR2 (germline): LNHDA, SQIVND (reference sequence). The CDR3 DNA is TGTGCCAGTAGTATTTGGGGACAGGGGACCAATGAGCAGTTCTTC. Translating gives CASSIWGQGTNEQFF.

This rearrangement joins TRBV6-5 to TRBJ1-1, with 10 bases lining up with TRBD1. The CDR3 contains 15 residues. Germline CDR1 and CDR2: MNHEY and SVGAGI. Trimming at V came to 4 bases and at J to 9 bases, leaving 11 bases not matched to a gene. The CDR3 DNA sequence: TGTGCCAGCAGTTCTCCGGGACAGGGGACCCGGCAAGCTTTCTTT. Its protein is CASSSPGQGTRQAFF.

V is TRBV23-1 and J is TRBJ1-2; tentative D call: TRBD1 (6 bases). TRBV23-1 is designated an ORF whose function remains uncertain. This CDR3 has 15 amino acids. V lost 1 base, J lost 12 bases, and 21 bases lay in between. The chain's CDR3 is CASSQFATSGDRDTF. CDR3 coding DNA: TGCGCCAGCAGTCAATTCGCGACCTCAGGGGATAGGGACACCTTC.

The chain employs TRBV7-6 and TRBJ2-5; 7 bases fit TRBD1. The CDR3 loop spans 15 amino acids. Germline assignment: CDR1 SGHVS and CDR2 FNYEAQ. Losses at the gene ends were 3 bases for V and 5 bases for J; bases not matched to a gene: 9. The CDR3 loop is CASSLYNRDSETQYF. The CDR3 DNA is TGTGCCAGCAGCTTGTATAACCGGGACAGTGAGACCCAGTACTTC.

The CDR3 nucleotides are TGTGCCAGCAGCTTAGTAGCGGGAAACATCTTGAGCACAGATACGCAGTATTTT. It codes for CASSLVAGNILSTDTQYF. The rearrangement uses TRBV7-9 and TRBJ2-3; TRBD2 aligns across 8 bases. With V trimmed by 1 base and J by 0 bases, 9 bases remained unmatched. Germline V lookup: CDR1 SEHNR, CDR2 FQNEAQ (reference sequence). The CDR3 runs 18 residues.

V usage is TRBV23-1 and J usage is TRBJ2-7, with D perhaps matching TRBD1 (6 bases). TRBV23-1 belongs to the ORF category, with a function that is uncertain. V gave up 0 bases and J gave up 2 bases, with 14 bases separating them. The CDR3 spans 16 residues. CDR3 loop: CASSQSPTGQTYEQYF. Here the CDR3 DNA reads TGCGCCAGCAGTCAATCTCCGACAGGTCAAACCTACGAGCAGTACTTC.

This chain links TRBV9 with TRBJ1-5; TRBD1 agrees at 8 bases. This CDR3 contains 14 residues. Germline assignment: CDR1 SGDLS and CDR2 YYNGEE. V shed 6 bases and J 8 bases; nucleotides not matched to a gene: 10. The CDR3 region is CASTGQGLRKPQHF. The CDR3 DNA follows: TGTGCCAGCACAGGACAGGGTCTGAGGAAGCCCCAGCATTTT.

The rearrangement joins TRBV28 to TRBJ1-4, with D possibly matching TRBD1 (5 bases). Germline V CDR1 and CDR2: MDHEN, SYDVKM. The CDR3 has 15 amino acids. Trimming took off 5 bases at V and 5 bases at J, with 15 bases between the two ends. CDR3 DNA: TGTGCCAGCAGTCATCGGGACTTGGGAAATGAAAAACTGTTTTTT. Its translation is CASSHRDLGNEKLFF.